This TCR beta chain derives from a study of response to subunit inactivated influenza vaccine. Whole-study findings and limits: Each seasonal influenza vaccination recruits few new T cells, the authors suggested.

TCRdb used MiXCR to reprocess the RT-PCR reads, holding one entry per CDR3 protein. The sample lists 860,000 or so distinct CDR3 sequences; around 21% were seen once. The CDR3 consists of 15 residues. Trimming stripped 6 bases from V and 0 bases from J, with 14 bases between. Germline V gives CDR1 DFQATT, CDR2 SNEGSKA (reference sequence). Comments on this clonotype: Its antigen is currently unknown.

The sequencing here drew on PBMCs from blood, taken about 5 days after vaccination. The chain couples TRBV20-1 to TRBJ1-4; D is undetermined. The sequence was collected from a man aged 50-60 years who received an inactivated influenza vaccine. CDR3 nucleotides: TGCAGTGCCTACCCTCCCAAGTCAACTAATGAAAAACTGTTTTTT. Its protein is CSAYPPKSTNEKLFF.